The 8 T cell receptor beta chains below all came from one sample that was sequenced in a study of PD-L1 blockade in urothelial cancer. Sequencing was performed with immunoSEQ multiplex PCR; in TCRdb, only in-frame clones are kept and a portion is missing. The table lists 54,000 or so clones, roughly 82% of them singletons. Sample time point: pretreatment peripheral blood. This sample comprised PBMCs, obtained around atezolizumab (anti-PD-L1) treatment. All receptors derive from a man in his fifties or sixties with urothelial cancer.

V and J are TRBV30 and TRBJ2-5; weak D call: TRBD1 (5 bases). CDR1 and CDR2 from the germline V gene are GTSNPN and SVGIG (reference sequence). This CDR3 is built from 13 residues. Trimming removed 0 bases from V and 6 bases from J, with 11 bases in between. The CDR3 DNA follows: TGTGCCTGGAGTGTTGCAGGGATGAAGACCCAGTACTTC. It translates to CAWSVAGMKTQYF.

The CDR3 here is CASSALPGQGAGEQYF. The CDR3 DNA sequence: TGTGCCAGCAGTGCGTTACCCGGACAGGGGGCGGGCGAGCAGTACTTC. The chain uses TRBV6-1 and TRBJ2-7; 11 bases match TRBD1. After removal of 4 bases from V and 6 bases from J, the junction contained 11 bases not matched to a gene. There are 16 residues in the CDR3. Germline CDR1 reads MNHNS; CDR2 reads SASEGT.

The chain carries TRBV12-5 and TRBJ2-7; D gene uncertain. Trimming removed 7 bases from V and 4 bases from J, with 5 bases in between. Germline CDR1 LGHNT, CDR2 FRNRAP. The CDR3 has 10 amino acids. CDR3 sequence: CASALYEQYF. DNA for the CDR3: TGTGCTAGTGCCTTATACGAGCAGTACTTC.

The chain employs TRBV5-5 and TRBJ1-4; D not certain. This CDR3 is 16 amino acids long. V was clipped by 0 bases and J by 0 bases, with 9 bases between them. The V gene's germline CDR1 is SGHKS and CDR2 YYEKEE (reference sequence). CDR3 amino acids: CASSLVPQPTNEKLFF. CDR3 bases: TGTGCCAGCAGCTTGGTACCACAACCAACTAATGAAAAACTGTTTTTT.

The gene calls are TRBV6-1 and TRBJ2-7, with D perhaps TRBD2 (5 bases). The ends were cut back, 7 bases at V and 2 bases at J, with 15 bases in the middle. Germline V gene sequence: CDR1 MNHNS, CDR2 SASEGT. This CDR3 has 14 residues. The CDR3 DNA is TGTGCCAGCAACGAGGGCGGGTCACCCTACGAGCAGTACTTC. The encoded protein is CASNEGGSPYEQYF.

V gene TRBV13 combines with J gene TRBJ1-3, with 7 bases lining up with TRBD1. The J segment lost 3 bases and the V segment lost 4 bases, leaving 9 bases of the junction unmatched. The CDR3 loop spans 16 amino acids. From germline, CDR1 is PRHDT and CDR2 FYEKMQ (reference sequence). CDR3 in amino acids: CASSSSRDRVGNTIYF. The CDR3 region has the DNA TGTGCCAGCAGCTCCTCCCGAGACAGGGTTGGAAACACCATATATTTT. Combining the CDR3 with reference TRBV13 and TRBJ1-3 gives the whole variable domain AAGVIQSPRHLIKEKRETATLKCYPIPRHDTVYWYQQGPGQDPQFLISFYEKMQSDKGSIPDRFSAQQFSDYHSELNMSSLELGDSALYFCASSSSRDRVGNTIYFGEGSWLTVV.

The V and J genes are TRBV30 and TRBJ2-7, with 10 bases aligning to TRBD1. Germline CDR1 is GTSNPN and CDR2 is SVGIG (reference sequence). V lost 2 bases and J lost 9; bases outside the gene matches: 13. The CDR3 spans 15 residues. The CDR3 bases are TGTGCCTGGAGTTCCTGGACAGGGGGGTTTACGACGCAGTACTTC. Its translation: CAWSSWTGGFTTQYF. The full variable domain, rest sourced from reference TRBV30 and TRBJ2-7, is SQTIHQWPATLVQPVGSPLSLECTVEGTSNPNLYWYRQAAGRGLQLLFYSVGIGQISSEVPQNLSASRPQDRQFILSSKKLLLSDSGFYLCAWSSWTGGFTTQYFGPGTRLTVT.

This sequence joins TRBV1 and TRBJ2-7; TRBD1 is the table's D call, not checked against the DNA. TRBV1 represents a pseudogene. CDR3 length: 15 amino acids. CDR3: CTSSRRPQGPYEQYF. The CDR3 DNA reads as TGCACCAGCAGCCGACGACCACAGGGGCCCTACGAGCAGTACTTC.